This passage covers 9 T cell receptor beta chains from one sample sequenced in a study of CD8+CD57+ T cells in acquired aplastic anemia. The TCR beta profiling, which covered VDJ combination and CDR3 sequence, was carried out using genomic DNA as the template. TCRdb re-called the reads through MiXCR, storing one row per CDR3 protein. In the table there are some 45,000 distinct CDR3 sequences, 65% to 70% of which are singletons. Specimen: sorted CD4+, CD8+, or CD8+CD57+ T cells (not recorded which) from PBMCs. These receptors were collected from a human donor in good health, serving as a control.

CDR3 loop: CASSESETNTGELFF. CDR3 coding DNA: TGTGCCAGCAGTGAAAGTGAGACGAACACCGGGGAGCTGTTTTTT. The gene calls are TRBV2 and TRBJ2-2; D unresolved. CDR1 is SNHLY, CDR2 FYNNEI, per germline. The CDR3 totals 15 residues. The V end lost 2 bases, the J end lost 0 bases, and 7 bases lay between the germline ends. Looking up the rest from reference TRBV2 and TRBJ2-2 gives the full variable domain: EPEVTQTPSHQVTQMGQEVILRCVPISNHLYFYWYRQILGQKVEFLVSFYNNEISEKSEIFDDQFSVERPDGSNFTLKIRSTKLEDSAMYFCASSESETNTGELFFGEGSRLTVL.

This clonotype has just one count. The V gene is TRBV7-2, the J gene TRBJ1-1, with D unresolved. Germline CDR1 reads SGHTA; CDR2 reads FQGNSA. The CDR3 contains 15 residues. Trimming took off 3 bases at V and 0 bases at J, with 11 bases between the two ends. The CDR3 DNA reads TGTGCCAGCAGCTTGGGCAGTGTGATGAACACTGAAGCTTTCTTT. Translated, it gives CASSLGSVMNTEAFF.

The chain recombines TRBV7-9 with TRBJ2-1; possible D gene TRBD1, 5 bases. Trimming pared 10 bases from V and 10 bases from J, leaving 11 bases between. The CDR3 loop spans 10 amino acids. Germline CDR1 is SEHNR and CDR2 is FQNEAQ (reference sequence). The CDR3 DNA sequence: TGTGCCACTAAACAGGTCGAGCAGTTCTTC. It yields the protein CATKQVEQFF.

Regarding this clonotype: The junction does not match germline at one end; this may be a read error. DNA for the CDR3: TGTGCCAGCAGTTACTCGAGGACAGGACCCACCGGGGAGCCGTTTTTT. Protein sequence: CASSYSRTGPTGEPFF. The genes are TRBV12-3 or TRBV12-4 and TRBJ2-2, with 7 bases that match TRBD1. This CDR3 region has 16 residues.

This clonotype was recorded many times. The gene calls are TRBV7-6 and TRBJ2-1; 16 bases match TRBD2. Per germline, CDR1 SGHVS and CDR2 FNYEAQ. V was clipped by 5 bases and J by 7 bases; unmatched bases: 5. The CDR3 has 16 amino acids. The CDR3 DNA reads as TGTGCCAGCAGCCCAGGGACTAGCGGGGGGGCGAATGAGCAGTTCTTC. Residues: CASSPGTSGGANEQFF.

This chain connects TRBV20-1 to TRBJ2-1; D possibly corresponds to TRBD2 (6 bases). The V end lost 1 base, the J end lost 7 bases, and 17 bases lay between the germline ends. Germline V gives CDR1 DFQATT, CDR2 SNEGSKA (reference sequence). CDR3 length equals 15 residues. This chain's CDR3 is CSARGSSGFENEQFF. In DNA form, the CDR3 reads TGCAGTGCTAGAGGAAGTAGCGGATTCGAAAATGAGCAGTTCTTC.

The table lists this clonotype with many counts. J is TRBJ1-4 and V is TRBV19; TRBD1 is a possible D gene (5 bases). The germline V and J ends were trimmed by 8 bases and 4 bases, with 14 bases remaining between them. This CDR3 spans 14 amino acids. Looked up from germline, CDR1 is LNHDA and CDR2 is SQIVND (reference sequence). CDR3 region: CASVRGGRNEKLFF. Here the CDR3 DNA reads TGTGCCAGTGTGCGGGGGGGACGTAATGAAAAACTGTTTTTT.

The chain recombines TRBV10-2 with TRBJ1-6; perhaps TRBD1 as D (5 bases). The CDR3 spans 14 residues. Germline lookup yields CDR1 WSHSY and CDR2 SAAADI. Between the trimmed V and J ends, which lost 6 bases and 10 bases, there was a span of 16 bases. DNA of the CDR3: TGCGCCAGCAGCCAAGAAGGGGAGTTCTCACCCCTCCACTTT. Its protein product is CASSQEGEFSPLHF.

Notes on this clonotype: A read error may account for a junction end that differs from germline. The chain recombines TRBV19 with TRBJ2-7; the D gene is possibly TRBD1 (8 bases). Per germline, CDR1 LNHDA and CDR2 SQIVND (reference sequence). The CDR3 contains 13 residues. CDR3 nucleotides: TGTGCCAGTAGTCAACAGGGGGGGGACGAGCAGTTCTTT. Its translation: CASSQQGGDEQFF.